The text below deals with one T cell receptor beta chain. Antigen specificity is unknown. This specimen comes from a study of cytomegalovirus exposure and HLA in healthy donors. Study-level information: Ancestry clustering placed about 80% of around 400 genotyped donors in the Caucasian-associated cluster. Whole-study results and caveats: A later analysis reportedly found fewer N-insertions in an Asian-associated ancestry cluster than the roughly 700-donor mean. The study recorded 160 or so TCR beta chains that were cytomegalovirus-associated.

This PCR relied on a set of 60 Vbeta primers and 13 Jbeta primers. In the authors' workflow: About 12 million shared chains were among the 60 million to 80 million unique TCR beta chains that a later analysis counted. Some clones are missing from TCRdb's copy, which holds only in-frame ones; the method was immunoSEQ multiplex PCR. D and trimming come from the DNA, and the V and J calls and clone size come from that table. Among about 190,000 clones listed, over 60% were seen once. The CDR3 extends over 15 amino acids. Trimming removed 2 bases at V and 1 base at J, with 9 bases between. Germline lookup yields CDR1 MDHEN and CDR2 SYDVKM.

Specimen: PBMCs. This TCR came from a man aged 30 to 45 in good health and CMV-seropositive. V usage is TRBV28 and J usage is TRBJ1-5; D not resolved. The CDR3 sequence: CASSLEFLSNQPQHF. The CDR3 nucleotides read TGTGCCAGCAGTTTAGAGTTCTTGAGCAATCAGCCCCAGCATTTT.